The 8 T cell receptor beta chains given below trace back to one sample, sequenced in a study of cytomegalovirus exposure and HLA in healthy donors. The PCR used 60 Vbeta and 13 Jbeta primers. TCRdb's copy holds only in-frame clones and misses some; the assay was immunoSEQ multiplex PCR. The sample has over 120,000 clones; around 82% are singletons. Sequenced sample: PBMCs. These receptors were taken from a woman between 18 and 30 years old in good health and CMV-seropositive.

This chain uses TRBV6-1 with TRBJ1-4, with D possibly matching TRBD1 (6 bases). The CDR3 contains 15 residues. Germline V gives CDR1 MNHNS, CDR2 SASEGT. V dropped 2 bases and J dropped 8 bases, with 15 bases sitting between them. The chain's CDR3 is CASSELTGSGEKLFF. Written as DNA, the CDR3 is TGTGCCAGCAGTGAACTGACAGGTTCGGGGGAAAAACTGTTTTTT.

J is TRBJ1-2 and V is TRBV19; a weak D match, TRBD1 (5 bases). The V and J ends lost 7 bases and 6 bases respectively, with 12 bases between them. The CDR3 sequence is 12 residues long. CDR1 and CDR2 (germline): LNHDA, SQIVND (reference sequence). CDR3 sequence reads: CASNQGTNGYTF. Here the CDR3 DNA reads TGTGCCAGTAACCAGGGAACGAATGGCTACACCTTC.

The chain links TRBV6-1 to TRBJ2-6; weak D call: TRBD1 (6 bases). The ends were cut back, 9 bases at V and 0 bases at J, with 9 bases in the middle. The CDR3 is 14 amino acids. The germline V gene encodes CDR1 MNHNS and CDR2 SASEGT. Written as DNA, the CDR3 is TGTGCCAGTAGGGGGTACTCTGGGGCCAACGTCCTGACTTTC. Its translation is CASRGYSGANVLTF.

The rearrangement uses TRBV5-1 and TRBJ2-7, with 9 bases identical to TRBD2. There are 15 residues in the CDR3. The trim removed 4 bases at V and 3 bases at J, leaving 8 bases unmatched. The germline V gene has CDR1 SGHRS and CDR2 YFSETQ. CDR3 residues: CASSPRLAAVYEQYF. The CDR3 region has the DNA TGCGCCAGCAGCCCTAGACTAGCGGCTGTCTACGAGCAGTACTTC. Drawing the rest from reference TRBV5-1 and TRBJ2-7, the complete variable domain is KAGVTQTPRYLIKTRGQQVTLSCSPISGHRSVSWYQQTPGQGLQFLFEYFSETQRNKGNFPGRFSGRQFSNSRSEMNVSTLELGDSALYLCASSPRLAAVYEQYFGPGTRLTVT.

The chain carries TRBV7-2 and TRBJ2-7; TRBD1 matches at 9 bases. Germline lookup yields CDR1 SGHTA and CDR2 FQGNSA. The CDR3 is made up of 15 amino acids. With V trimmed by 2 bases and J by 4 bases, 6 bases remained unmatched. The CDR3 DNA is TGTGCCAGCAGCTTACAGGGGACAGGGTATTACGAGCAGTACTTC. Its translation is CASSLQGTGYYEQYF.

The J gene is TRBJ1-2, the V gene TRBV5-1; possibly TRBD1 for D (5 bases). V gave up 0 bases and J gave up 4 bases, with 13 bases separating them. Looked up from germline, CDR1 is SGHRS and CDR2 is YFSETQ. This CDR3 contains 15 residues. The CDR3 region has the DNA TGCGCCAGCAGCTTGGCCTACAGGACCCTCTATGGCTACACCTTC. Protein sequence: CASSLAYRTLYGYTF.

The V and J genes are TRBV29-1 and TRBJ1-2, with TRBD1 as a possible D gene (6 bases). V lost 4 bases and J 0 bases, leaving 9 bases between the germline ends. The germline CDR1 and CDR2 sequences are SQVTM and ANQGSEA. The CDR3 has 13 amino acids. CDR3 bases: TGCAGCGTTGGGGACACTGCTAACTATGGCTACACCTTC. Translation gives CSVGDTANYGYTF.

The chain has TRBV5-1 and TRBJ2-7; the D is unclear. The germline V gene has CDR1 SGHRS and CDR2 YFSETQ. With 4 bases removed from V and 5 bases from J, the gap between germline ends came to 10 bases. The CDR3 sequence is 12 residues long. The CDR3 protein is CASSPVGNEQYF. Here the CDR3 DNA reads TGCGCCAGCAGCCCCGTGGGCAACGAGCAGTACTTC.